This T cell receptor (beta chain) was sequenced in a study of cytomegalovirus exposure and HLA in healthy donors. Study observations and caveats: V- and J-gene trimming in TCR beta was tied to a missense DCLRE1C variant by an analysis performed later. Other equally common chains were less clonally expanded than HLA-associated TCR beta chains, a later analysis showed. There were several of the most significant clusters that appeared linked to common viral pathogens in a later analysis.

The V gene end was trimmed by 4 bases and the J gene end by 1 base; junction bases not matched to a gene: 10. CDR1 is SGDLS, CDR2 YYNGEE, per germline. The CDR3 is made up of 17 amino acids. On this clone itself: What it binds is not known.

Researchers ran the PCR with 60 Vbeta and 13 Jbeta primers. The protocol was immunoSEQ multiplex PCR, while the TCRdb copy is restricted to in-frame clones and leaves out a portion. The profile covers about 150,000 clones, with almost 80% appearing a single time and 6.5% to 8.5% taken by the ten largest. This clonotype was obtained from a woman aged 40 to 55 in good health and CMV-seropositive. Sequenced material: PBMCs. V is TRBV9 and J is TRBJ1-4; the match to TRBD1 covers 7 bases. The CDR3 bases are TGTGCCAGCAGCCCTCGACAGGGTGTGGGAACTAATGAAAAACTGTTTTTT. It is translated as CASSPRQGVGTNEKLFF.